This T cell receptor beta chain was documented in a study of cytomegalovirus exposure and HLA in healthy donors. General study points: It was reported in a later analysis that an Asian-associated ancestry cluster showed fewer N-insertions than the roughly 670-donor mean. DRB1 showed the most TCR associations and HLA-C the fewest in a later analysis, as rates varied by HLA locus.

About this clone itself: Its antigen remains unknown. One junction end disagrees with the germline gene, perhaps due to a read error.

Researchers ran the PCR with 60 Vbeta and 13 Jbeta primers. Using immunoSEQ multiplex PCR, the repertoire was profiled, and TCRdb retains in-frame clones only, with some absent. Of nearly 110,000 clones in the sample, over 80% were seen once. This TCR derives from a young man in good health and CMV-seropositive. The material sequenced was PBMCs.

The CDR3 reads CASRPVAGRPKNSQYF. CDR3 DNA: TGTGCCAGCCGGCCGGTTGCGGGCCGACCCAAAAACAGTCAGTACTTC. The V gene is TRBV11-2, the J gene TRBJ2-4; D may be TRBD2 (5 bases). From germline, CDR1 is SGHAT and CDR2 FQNNGV. CDR3 length equals 16 residues.